A selection of T cell receptor beta chains follows, all from one sample in a study of response to subunit inactivated influenza vaccine. TCRdb processed the RT-PCR reads anew with MiXCR; each CDR3 protein has one entry. The sample includes a few hundred thousand distinct CDR3 sequences, approximately 9.9% seen only once; the top ten take 10% to 15%. The sequencing here drew on PBMCs from blood, taken 40 to 50 days after vaccination. The source of these receptors is a man between 50 and 59 years old who received an inactivated influenza vaccine. CDR3s include the opening cysteine and the closing phenylalanine or tryptophan. The D gene is left open where the match is weak. Size tells how often a clone was seen (once, few, many) or the class of an expanded clone, and some rows leave it out.

clone size,V gene,D gene,J gene,CDR3 DNA,CDR3 protein
.,TRBV29-1,.,TRBJ2-7,TGCAGCGTTGTTCTACAGGCATACGAGCAGTACTTC,CSVVLQAYEQYF
few,TRBV11-2,.,TRBJ2-7,TGTGCCAGCAGTTTCCAGGTTTCTTTCACCTACGAGCAGTACTTC,CASSFQVSFTYEQYF
.,TRBV19,.,TRBJ1-5,TGTGCCAGTAGTGGACGAGATTATCAGCCCCAGCATTTT,CASSGRDYQPQHF
many,TRBV7-9,TRBD2,TRBJ2-3,TGTGCCAGCAGCTCCCGGACTAGCGCGAGCACAGATACGCAGTATTTT,CASSSRTSASTDTQYF
.,TRBV29-1,TRBD1,TRBJ2-3,TGCAGCGTTTTTGGACAGGGCTGGGATACGCAGTATTTT,CSVFGQGWDTQYF
.,TRBV7-2,.,TRBJ2-7,TGTGCCAGCAGCTCCAACAGAGGTGAGCAGTACTTC,CASSSNRGEQYF
many,TRBV12-3/TRBV12-4,.,TRBJ2-7,TGTGCCAGCAGTACCCGGGGGGCATACGAGCAGTACTTC,CASSTRGAYEQYF
many,TRBV12-3/TRBV12-4,.,TRBJ1-6,TGTGCCAGCAGTTTAGGGGGACGAAATTCACCCCTCCACTTT,CASSLGGRNSPLHF
few,TRBV12-3/TRBV12-4,.,TRBJ1-2,TGTGCCAGCAGCCGAGACCCGGCCGGTTCCTATGGCTACACCTTC,CASSRDPAGSYGYTF
many,TRBV13,TRBD1,TRBJ2-7,TGTGCCAGCAGCCAGAAGACAGGGATCTGGGACTACGAGCAGTACTTC,CASSQKTGIWDYEQYF
many,TRBV5-1,.,TRBJ2-3,TGCGCCAGCAGCTTGGACGGGACAGCCGGGAGGGATACGCAGTATTTT,CASSLDGTAGRDTQYF
few,TRBV7-8,TRBD1,TRBJ1-6,TGTGCCAGCACTAATTCACAGGGGGCCCGTAATTCACCCCTCCACTTT,CASTNSQGARNSPLHF
.,TRBV7-9,.,TRBJ2-3,TGTGCCAGCAGCTTAATGCCTACCCCTGGGGTAACGCAGTATTTT,CASSLMPTPGVTQYF
.,TRBV12-3/TRBV12-4,.,TRBJ2-6,TGTGCCAGCAGTTTAGTCAACCGCCCGGGGCGAGGCGTCCTGACTTTC,CASSLVNRPGRGVLTF
many,TRBV9,TRBD1,TRBJ1-3,TGTGCCAGCAGCGTGGGACAGGGCTCTGGAAACACCATATATTTT,CASSVGQGSGNTIYF
few,TRBV7-2,TRBD1,TRBJ2-7,TGTGCCAGCAGCTTAGCGGGACAGGGGGTATTTTCCTACGAGCAGTACTTC,CASSLAGQGVFSYEQYF
few,TRBV20-1,TRBD1,TRBJ2-1,TGCAGTGCTAGGCCTACTCCCGGGACAGGGGGCAAGAATGAGCAGTTCTTC,CSARPTPGTGGKNEQFF
few,TRBV4-3,.,TRBJ2-6,TGCGCCAGCAGCCAAGATTGGAGGTCCGGGGCCAACGTCCTGACTTTC,CASSQDWRSGANVLTF
.,TRBV12-3/TRBV12-4,TRBD1,TRBJ2-1,TGTGCCAGCAGCGACAGGGGTGAGCAGTTCTTC,CASSDRGEQFF
.,TRBV20-1,.,TRBJ2-2,TGCAGTGCTAGAGATCCCCCGAACACCGGGGAGCTGTTTTTT,CSARDPPNTGELFF
many,TRBV13,.,TRBJ2-7,TGTGCCAGCAGCTTAGAAGGGTCCTTAACCTACGAGCAGTACTTC,CASSLEGSLTYEQYF
many,TRBV5-1,.,TRBJ2-1,TGCGCCAGCAGCTGGACGGTCACAGAGCAGTTCTTC,CASSWTVTEQFF
few,TRBV12-3/TRBV12-4,TRBD2,TRBJ2-1,TGTGCCAGCAGCCTAGAAGCGGGGGGGGCCAATGAGCAGTTCTTC,CASSLEAGGANEQFF
many,TRBV24-1,.,TRBJ2-2,TGTGCCACCAGTGATGAAGGGCGGGACAACACCGGGGAGCTGTTTTTT,CATSDEGRDNTGELFF
many,TRBV29-1,TRBD1,TRBJ1-3,TGCAGCGTTGAAGATTGGGACAGCGAAGGGAACACCATATATTTT,CSVEDWDSEGNTIYF
.,TRBV18,TRBD2,TRBJ2-3,TGTGCCAGCTCACCAAGAGCGGGGGGTCCCACAGATACGCAGTATTTT,CASSPRAGGPTDTQYF
.,TRBV12-3/TRBV12-4,.,TRBJ2-2,TGTGCCAGCGCCCTGGGTATTACCGGGGAGCTGTTTTTT,CASALGITGELFF
.,TRBV5-5,.,TRBJ2-7,TGTGCCAGCAGACCCGGGACCGAGACCTACGAGCAGTACTTC,CASRPGTETYEQYF
few,TRBV12-3/TRBV12-4,.,TRBJ2-5,TGTGCCAGCAGTTTCCCCGACAGGCAAGAGACCCAGTACTTC,CASSFPDRQETQYF
few,TRBV20-1,.,TRBJ2-6,TGCAGTGCTAGAGCCTCTGGGGCCAACGTCCTGACTTTC,CSARASGANVLTF
.,TRBV20-1,.,TRBJ1-4,TGCAGCCTGGGGTCGGCCGAAAAACTGTTTTTT,CSLGSAEKLFF
many,TRBV20-1,.,TRBJ2-5,TGCAGTGCTAGAGACTGGCGCTTACAAGAGACCCAGTACTTC,CSARDWRLQETQYF
.,TRBV6-5,.,TRBJ2-7,TGTGCCAGCAGTTACGAAGGACGGGCTCCCTACGAGCAGTACTTC,CASSYEGRAPYEQYF
.,TRBV6-1,.,TRBJ2-3,TGTGCCAGCACCGGGTCCCTCTGGGGGACAGATACGCAGTATTTT,CASTGSLWGTDTQYF
few,TRBV11-2,.,TRBJ1-1,TGTGCCAGCAGCTTATCTTATGTCACTGAAGCTTTCTTT,CASSLSYVTEAFF
.,TRBV11-2,.,TRBJ1-2,TGTGCCAGCAGCCTCTGGCAGGGCGATGGCTACACCTTC,CASSLWQGDGYTF
.,TRBV29-1,.,TRBJ1-3,TGCAGCGTTGAAGATGGGGATGTCGCAGGTCGGGCCCATTTT,CSVEDGDVAGRAHF
many,TRBV6-5,TRBD1,TRBJ2-5,TGTGCCAGCAGTTGGGGACAGCAGTACCAAGAGACCCAGTACTTC,CASSWGQQYQETQYF
.,TRBV5-6,TRBD2,TRBJ2-1,TGTGCCAGCAGCGTAAGGGTCGGGGGGGCCCTTGTGTTTGAGGAGCAGTTCTTC,CASSVRVGGALVFEEQFF
few,TRBV4-3,.,TRBJ1-4,TGCGCCAGCAGCCAACCGGACAGCCGTAATGAAAAACTGTTTTTT,CASSQPDSRNEKLFF
.,TRBV4-2,TRBD1,TRBJ2-1,TGTGCCAGCAGCCAAGATCGGGGGACAGGGATCAATGAGCAGTTCTTC,CASSQDRGTGINEQFF
few,TRBV18,TRBD2,TRBJ2-7,TGTGCCAGCTCACCACCAACTAGCGCTTACGAGCAGTACTTC,CASSPPTSAYEQYF
many,TRBV6-5,TRBD1,TRBJ1-2,TGTGCCAGCAGCTTACGGGACAGGGGGACGGGTGGCTACACCTTC,CASSLRDRGTGGYTF
few,TRBV5-1,.,TRBJ1-1,TGCGCCAGCAGCTTGGAGTTCACTAACACTGAAGCTTTCTTT,CASSLEFTNTEAFF
.,TRBV15,TRBD1,TRBJ2-1,TGTGCCACCGGGACAGGGAACAATGAGCAGTTCTTC,CATGTGNNEQFF
few,TRBV15,TRBD1,TRBJ2-7,TGTGCCACCAGCAGAGCCAGGGGGACCTACGAGCAGTACTTC,CATSRARGTYEQYF
.,TRBV7-8,.,TRBJ2-2,TGTGCCAGCAGTCCAAATCAGGGAGACGGGGAGCTGTTTTTT,CASSPNQGDGELFF
few,TRBV7-2,.,TRBJ2-2,TGTGCCAGCAGCTTAGCGGCAGCGAACACCGGGGAGCTGTTTTTT,CASSLAAANTGELFF